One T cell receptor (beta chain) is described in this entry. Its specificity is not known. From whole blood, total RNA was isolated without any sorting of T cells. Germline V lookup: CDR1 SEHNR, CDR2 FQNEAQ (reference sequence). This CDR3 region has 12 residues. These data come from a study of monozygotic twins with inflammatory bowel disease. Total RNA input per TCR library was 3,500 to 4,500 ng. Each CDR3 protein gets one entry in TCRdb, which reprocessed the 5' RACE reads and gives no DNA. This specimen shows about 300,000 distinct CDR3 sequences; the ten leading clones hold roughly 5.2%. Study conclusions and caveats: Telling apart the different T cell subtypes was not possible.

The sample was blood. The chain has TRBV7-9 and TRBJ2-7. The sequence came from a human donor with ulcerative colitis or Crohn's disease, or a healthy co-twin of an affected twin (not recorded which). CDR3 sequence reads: CASRSKGHEQYF.